This T cell receptor beta chain was retrieved from a study of blood T cell repertoires in COVID-19. Clones were sequenced by immunoSEQ multiplex PCR, and TCRdb holds only the in-frame ones, with some missing. The sample includes 80,000 to 100,000 clones, 81% of them seen just once. This CDR3 is built from 14 residues. V was clipped by 1 base and J by 13 bases, with 14 bases between them. CDR1 and CDR2 from the germline V gene are SGHTA and FQGNSA. Sequencing used peripheral blood. V usage is TRBV7-2 and J usage is TRBJ1-6; D possibly corresponds to TRBD1 (6 bases). The sequence derives from a man in his 60s with acute or convalescent COVID-19. The CDR3 region is CASSLVQGLGPLHF. The CDR3 nucleotides read TGTGCCAGCAGCTTAGTTCAGGGGTTGGGGCCCCTCCACTTT.